This TCR beta chain appears in the sequencing data of a study of blood T cell repertoires in COVID-19. Across the study: Acute-phase and convalescent COVID-19 samples originated in the United States, Italy and Spain.

The CDR3 consists of 16 residues. CDR1 is LGHDT, CDR2 YNNKEL, per germline (reference sequence). V gave up 0 bases and J gave up 7 bases, with 15 bases separating them. Enrollees, roughly 18 to 89 years old, lived in about two dozen US areas. Methods used by the authors: Reference gene primer amplification gave nucleated cell count estimates. The data were produced by immunoSEQ multiplex PCR, yet TCRdb's version contains in-frame clones alone and is incomplete. Clone size and V and J calls were adopted from that table, with D and trimming inferred from the DNA. The data contain 250,000 or so clones, 86% of them seen just once; the ten biggest clones take up 2% to 2.5%.

The rearrangement links TRBV3-1 (or the pseudogene TRBV3-2) to TRBJ1-4, with a possible D match to TRBD1 (5 bases). Sequencing was carried out using PBMCs or T cells enriched from blood (not recorded which). This sequence originates from a woman aged 45-65 years who had recovered from COVID-19. The CDR3 DNA is TGTGCCAGCAGCCAAGATAGGGGAAATACCATTGAAAAACTGTTTTTT. This encodes CASSQDRGNTIEKLFF.